A selection of T cell receptor beta chains follows, all from one sample in a study of identical twins. MiXCR, run by TCRdb on the 5' RACE reads, gives a single entry per CDR3 protein. The sample carries more than 650,000 distinct CDR3 sequences, less than 7% recorded once. The specimen sequenced was naive T cells sorted from blood. Every receptor here comes from a man between 18 and 35 years old in good health. Each CDR3 is given with its conserved first and last residue. The D gene is left open where the match is weak. Size is stated for part of the rows, as once, few or many counts, or as a class when the clone is expanded.

TRBV6-5	TRBJ2-5	many	NA	CASRREETQYF	TGTGCCAGCAGAAGGGAAGAGACCCAGTACTTC
TRBV20-1	TRBJ2-1	many	TRBD2	CSARDLNGLAGRYEQFF	TGCAGTGCTAGAGATCTCAACGGACTAGCGGGAAGGTATGAGCAGTTCTTC
TRBV5-5	TRBJ1-6	NA	NA	CASSTLREGSSPLHF	TGTGCCAGCAGCACCCTTCGGGAGGGGAGTTCACCCCTCCACTTT
TRBV20-1	TRBJ2-5	NA	NA	CSALGETQYF	TGCAGCGCCCTTGGGGAGACCCAGTACTTC
TRBV5-6	TRBJ2-3	few	NA	CASSPGPLKDTQYF	TGTGCCAGCAGCCCGGGACCTCTTAAGGATACGCAGTATTTT
TRBV4-1	TRBJ2-5	many	NA	CASSQPEGQETQYF	TGCGCCAGCAGCCAACCGGAGGGCCAAGAGACCCAGTACTTC
TRBV12-3/TRBV12-4	TRBJ1-5	few	TRBD1	CASSFYGTGASNQPQHF	TGTGCCAGCAGTTTCTATGGGACAGGGGCTAGCAATCAGCCCCAGCATTTT
TRBV6-2/TRBV6-3	TRBJ2-5	NA	TRBD2	CASSARSTSVLTETQYF	TGTGCCAGCAGTGCCCGATCGACTAGCGTTTTGACGGAGACCCAGTACTTC
TRBV7-2	TRBJ2-2	few	TRBD2	CASSLEGTILRELFF	TGTGCCAGCAGCTTAGAGGGGACTATTCTCAGGGAGCTGTTTTTT
TRBV12-3/TRBV12-4	TRBJ1-6	few	NA	CASSLWGRRPYNSPLHF	TGTGCCAGCAGTTTATGGGGCAGGCGTCCCTATAATTCACCCCTCCACTTT
TRBV14	TRBJ2-5	few	NA	CASSQFVSETQYF	TGTGCCAGCAGCCAATTCGTGTCAGAGACCCAGTACTTC
TRBV5-1	TRBJ2-2	few	TRBD2	CASSQRSGSRAGELFF	TGCGCCAGCAGCCAAAGAAGCGGGAGTAGAGCCGGGGAGCTGTTTTTT
TRBV24-1	TRBJ2-5	many	NA	CATSLEETQYF	TGTGCCACCAGTCTGGAAGAGACCCAGTACTTC
TRBV5-4	TRBJ2-5	few	TRBD1	CASSLPTGGARETQYF	TGTGCCAGCAGCTTACCAACAGGGGGCGCGAGAGAGACCCAGTACTTC
TRBV15	TRBJ1-1	many	NA	CATSREAGRNTEAFF	TGTGCCACCAGCAGAGAAGCAGGGCGGAACACTGAAGCTTTCTTT
TRBV29-1	TRBJ2-2	many	NA	CSVDRGSYTGELFF	TGCAGCGTCGATCGGGGTTCTTACACCGGGGAGCTGTTTTTT
TRBV11-2	TRBJ1-2	few	NA	CASSGGPHLGYGYTF	TGTGCCAGCAGCGGGGGACCCCATCTGGGCTATGGCTACACCTTC
TRBV12-3/TRBV12-4	TRBJ2-3	many	NA	CASSLTGLDTQYF	TGTGCCAGCAGTTTAACAGGGTTGGATACGCAGTATTTT
TRBV20-1	TRBJ1-6	many	NA	CSAPSGEKFNSPLHF	TGCAGTGCTCCCAGTGGGGAGAAGTTTAATTCACCCCTCCACTTT
TRBV9	TRBJ2-5	many	NA	CASSATGGGNPETQYF	TGTGCCAGCAGTGCAACAGGGGGGGGCAATCCCGAGACCCAGTACTTC
TRBV3-1	TRBJ2-5	NA	TRBD1	CASSQGDRAPYQETQYF	TGTGCCAGCAGCCAAGGGGACAGGGCACCGTACCAAGAGACCCAGTACTTC
TRBV11-2	TRBJ2-1	many	NA	CASSLTMKQFF	TGTGCCAGCAGCTTAACTATGAAGCAGTTCTTC
TRBV4-2	TRBJ2-7	few	NA	CASSHRTIYEQYF	TGTGCCAGCAGCCATAGGACGATCTACGAGCAGTACTTC
TRBV20-1	TRBJ2-5	many	NA	CSARAPNQETQYF	TGCAGTGCTCGAGCGCCTAACCAAGAGACCCAGTACTTC
TRBV9	TRBJ1-6	many	NA	CASSVGRGSPLHF	TGTGCCAGCAGCGTAGGGCGGGGTTCACCCCTCCACTTT
TRBV27	TRBJ2-7	many	TRBD1	CASSLTGQGAYEQYF	TGTGCCAGCAGTTTAACGGGACAGGGGGCCTACGAGCAGTACTTC
TRBV3-1	TRBJ2-1	many	TRBD2	CASSPLAGGTNEQFF	TGTGCCAGCAGCCCCCTAGCGGGAGGAACAAATGAGCAGTTCTTC
TRBV7-8	TRBJ2-5	few	NA	CASSHILTGSETQYF	TGTGCCAGCAGCCACATACTCACAGGATCAGAGACCCAGTACTTC
TRBV12-3/TRBV12-4	TRBJ2-7	many	NA	CASIDGDSIRPYEQYF	TGTGCCAGCATTGACGGTGACTCCATCCGCCCCTACGAGCAGTACTTC
TRBV4-3	TRBJ2-1	many	NA	CASSQENWGKDEQFF	TGCGCCAGCAGCCAAGAAAACTGGGGGAAGGATGAGCAGTTCTTC
TRBV10-1	TRBJ2-5	NA	NA	CASSSQRQETQYF	TGCGCCAGCAGTTCACAGAGACAAGAGACCCAGTACTTC
TRBV6-1	TRBJ2-3	few	TRBD1	CASSTTGGGTDTQYF	TGTGCCAGCAGCACAACAGGGGGCGGCACAGATACGCAGTATTTT
TRBV20-1	TRBJ2-5	many	NA	CSALGQRAETQYF	TGCAGTGCCCTGGGACAGCGGGCTGAGACCCAGTACTTC
TRBV25-1	TRBJ2-2	NA	TRBD1	CASSEFGRGFAGELFF	TGTGCCAGCAGTGAATTTGGCAGGGGGTTCGCCGGGGAGCTGTTTTTT
TRBV18	TRBJ2-2	NA	NA	CASSPTVRDTNTGELFF	TGTGCCAGCTCACCGACGGTCCGGGACACCAACACCGGGGAGCTGTTTTTT
TRBV5-4	TRBJ2-4	many	NA	CASSLADRPKNIQYF	TGTGCCAGCAGCTTGGCGGACAGACCCAAAAACATTCAGTACTTC
TRBV7-2	TRBJ1-5	NA	NA	CASSLGARGHSNQPQHF	TGTGCCAGCAGCTTAGGGGCGCGAGGCCATAGCAATCAGCCCCAGCATTTT
TRBV28	TRBJ2-7	many	NA	CASSFGGWEPGVEEQYF	TGTGCCAGCAGTTTCGGCGGGTGGGAGCCGGGGGTAGAGGAGCAGTACTTC
TRBV5-1	TRBJ2-1	few	TRBD2	CASSLGPPGGGTPNEQFF	TGCGCCAGCAGCTTGGGCCCCCCGGGGGGAGGGACCCCCAATGAGCAGTTCTTC
TRBV27	TRBJ1-5	many	NA	CASSLGGDQPQHF	TGCGCCAGCAGCCTGGGGGGGGATCAGCCCCAGCATTTT
TRBV20-1	TRBJ2-1	NA	NA	CSASGLKDEQFF	TGCAGTGCTAGCGGCCTAAAAGATGAGCAGTTCTTC
TRBV20-1	TRBJ2-7	NA	NA	CSARGQLMSYEQYF	TGCAGTGCTAGAGGACAGCTAATGTCCTACGAGCAGTACTTC
TRBV4-3	TRBJ2-7	few	NA	CASSPSLGVRNEQYF	TGCGCCAGCAGCCCGTCTTTGGGAGTAAGGAACGAGCAGTACTTC
TRBV5-1	TRBJ2-3	many	TRBD1	CASWTGLTTDTQYF	TGCGCCAGCTGGACAGGGTTGACAACAGATACGCAGTATTTT
TRBV20-1	TRBJ1-2	few	TRBD1	CSARTINNRDRGAPGNGYTF	TGCAGTGCTAGAACAATAAACAATAGGGACAGAGGAGCCCCCGGGAATGGCTACACCTTC
TRBV3-1	TRBJ2-7	NA	NA	CASSQSRSPSYEQYF	TGTGCCAGCAGCCAAAGTCGGTCTCCCTCCTACGAGCAGTACTTC
TRBV10-3	TRBJ2-1	few	TRBD2	CATNAGTSNEQFF	TGTGCCACCAATGCCGGGACTAGCAATGAGCAGTTCTTC
TRBV18	TRBJ1-5	many	NA	CASSPQGNQPQHF	TGTGCCAGCTCACCTCAGGGAAATCAGCCCCAGCATTTT
TRBV6-1	TRBJ1-5	many	NA	CASRGAGGNQPQHF	TGTGCCAGCAGAGGTGCGGGGGGCAATCAGCCCCAGCATTTT
TRBV7-8	TRBJ1-6	few	NA	CASSLVGGQKTVGSPLHF	TGTGCCAGCAGCTTAGTTGGGGGACAAAAGACCGTGGGTTCACCCCTCCACTTT
TRBV5-1	TRBJ2-3	few	TRBD2	CASSLVAGVVADTQYF	TGCGCCAGCAGCTTGGTTGCGGGAGTGGTAGCGGATACGCAGTATTTT
TRBV14	TRBJ2-2	few	TRBD2	CASSQVSGRFSRELFF	TGTGCCAGCAGCCAAGTAAGCGGGAGGTTCAGCCGGGAGCTGTTTTTT
TRBV12-3/TRBV12-4	TRBJ2-1	few	TRBD2	CASRLAGENNEQFF	TGTGCCAGCAGACTAGCGGGAGAAAACAATGAGCAGTTCTTC
TRBV6-1	TRBJ2-3	NA	NA	CASNSGPGLRTDTQYF	TGTGCCAGCAACAGTGGACCGGGACTTAGAACAGATACGCAGTATTTT
TRBV3-1	TRBJ2-3	many	TRBD2	CASSAGTSETDTQYF	TGTGCCAGCAGCGCCGGGACTAGCGAGACAGATACGCAGTATTTT
TRBV24-1	TRBJ1-2	many	TRBD1	CATSDVDRAYGYTF	TGTGCCACCAGTGACGTGGACAGGGCCTATGGCTACACCTTC
TRBV15	TRBJ1-3	NA	NA	CATSNLGGSGNTIYF	TGTGCCACCAGCAACCTAGGGGGGTCTGGAAACACCATATATTTT
TRBV11-1	TRBJ1-4	few	NA	CASSPPVGSAALLKGLFF	TGTGCCAGCAGCCCCCCGGTAGGGTCAGCAGCATTGCTGAAAGGACTGTTTTTT
TRBV5-1	TRBJ1-1	few	NA	CASSLDKVNTEAFF	TGCGCCAGCAGCTTGGATAAGGTGAACACTGAAGCTTTCTTT